This T cell receptor beta chain was recorded in a study of blood T cell repertoires in COVID-19. Turning to the study itself: Specimens from acute and convalescent COVID-19 originated in the United States, Italy and Spain.

V was clipped by 0 bases and J by 3 bases, with 6 bases between them. This CDR3 is 14 amino acids long. CDR1 and CDR2 from the germline V gene are LNHNV and YYDKDF (reference sequence). Per the original data handling: Reference gene primer amplification in the assay estimated nucleated cell counts. TCRdb's copy holds only in-frame clones and misses some; the assay was immunoSEQ multiplex PCR. Clone size and the V and J calls come from that table; the DNA yielded D and trimming. The sample includes roughly 46,000 clones, roughly four fifths of them seen just once. The chain couples TRBV15 to TRBJ1-5, with a weak D call TRBD1 (5 bases). Material: peripheral blood. The sequence was collected from a man aged 60 to 69 with active COVID-19. CDR3 bases: TGTGCCACCAGCAGAGAGGGGCTCAATCAGCCCCAGCATTTT. Translated: CATSREGLNQPQHF.